One and the same sample provided the 14 T cell receptor beta chains below, sequenced in a study of molecular identifiers for immune sequencing clone quantification. TCRdb ran MiXCR on the PCR reads and lists one entry per CDR3 protein. Of under 650,000 distinct CDR3 sequences listed, just under 20% were seen once; the top ten hold 0.85% to 0.9%. The sequencing sample was made of naive CD8+ T cells from blood, with Jurkat cell RNA spiked in. Subset here: FACS-sorted CD8+CD4-CCR7+CD45RA+ naive T cells. Source of these receptors: a human donor in good health. Some libraries in this study had Jurkat cell RNA spiked in.

Notes on this clonotype: A much larger clonotype is one base distant, so this may be a read error. The chain couples TRBV14 to TRBJ1-5; 8 nucleotides line up with TRBD1. The CDR3 is 13 residues long. Germline V CDR1 and CDR2: SGHDN, FVKESK. CDR3: CAGSQGAWQPQHF. CDR3 nucleotide sequence: TGTGCCGGCAGCCAGGGGGCCTGGCAGCCCCAGCATTTT.

This clonotype was observed a handful of times. The CDR3 DNA sequence: TGCAGCGTTGTTAAGGGCTTAACCTACGAGCAGTACTTC. Protein sequence: CSVVKGLTYEQYF. The chain joins TRBV29-1 to TRBJ2-7; D unresolved. Germline assignment: CDR1 SQVTM and CDR2 ANQGSEA. The CDR3 spans 13 residues. V shed 4 bases and J shed 2 bases, with 12 bases lying between them.

In this sample, this clonotype turned up many times. The rearrangement links TRBV7-9 to TRBJ1-1, with D uncertain. Germline-derived CDR1 and CDR2 are SEHNR and FQNEAQ (reference sequence). V was trimmed by 8 bases and J by 8 bases, leaving 12 bases between them. The CDR3 contains 11 residues. CDR3 loop: CASRTDSEAFF. The CDR3 DNA follows: TGTGCCAGCCGGACGGACTCCGAAGCTTTCTTT.

The sample holds many counts of this clonotype. The rearrangement joins TRBV2 to TRBJ1-2, with D perhaps TRBD1 (6 bases). The length of the CDR3 is 14 residues. Trimming shortened V by 5 bases and J by 8 bases, and 18 bases separated the two germline ends. Germline V lookup: CDR1 SNHLY, CDR2 FYNNEI. The CDR3 sequence: CASSYPGASGGYTF. The CDR3 region has the DNA TGTGCCAGCAGTTATCCAGGGGCGAGTGGCGGCTACACCTTC.

The chain couples TRBV18 to TRBJ2-7; D is unclear. Germline V gives CDR1 KGHSH, CDR2 LQKENI. V was clipped by 0 bases and J by 3 bases, with 6 bases between them. CDR3 length: 13 residues. The CDR3 bases are TGTGCCAGCTCACCACCGCTGGTCTACGAGCAGTACTTC. This codes for CASSPPLVYEQYF.

This clonotype was picked up a small number of times. V and J are TRBV6-5 and TRBJ1-2; 8 bases align to TRBD1. Germline V gene sequence: CDR1 MNHEY, CDR2 SVGAGI. The V gene end was trimmed by 0 bases and the J gene end by 6 bases; junction bases not matched to a gene: 3. The CDR3 totals 14 residues. CDR3 nucleotides: TGTGCCAGCAGTTACTCGATGGGACAGGATGGCTACACCTTC. Protein sequence: CASSYSMGQDGYTF.

This clonotype was detected ten times or more. This chain links TRBV7-8 with TRBJ1-1; perhaps TRBD1 as D (6 bases). This CDR3 is 17 amino acids long. CDR1 is SGHVS, CDR2 FQNEAQ, per germline. V lost 4 bases to trimming and J lost 5 bases, with 23 bases between them. CDR3 bases: TGTGCCAGCAGCTCTCCCCGGGACAAGGGGGGGGAAACTGAAGCTTTCTTT. This sequence encodes CASSSPRDKGGETEAFF.

This clonotype has ten or more counts. The chain combines TRBV5-5 with TRBJ1-1, with D possibly TRBD1 on 5 matching bases. V lost 7 bases and J lost 1, with 11 bases in between. Germline loops: CDR1 SGHKS, CDR2 YYEKEE (reference sequence). The length of the CDR3 is 13 residues. The CDR3: CASLGPQNTEAFF. The CDR3 DNA reads as TGTGCCAGCCTGGGACCCCAGAACACTGAAGCTTTCTTT.

There are many counts of this clonotype. The gene calls are TRBV20-1 and TRBJ2-1, with 7 bases that match TRBD1. V lost 6 bases, J lost 7 bases, and 15 bases stayed unmatched. The CDR3 contains 15 residues. Looked up from germline, CDR1 is DFQATT and CDR2 is SNEGSKA (reference sequence). The CDR3 spells CSAHARDSGGNEQFF. The DNA for the CDR3 is TGCAGTGCGCACGCCCGGGACAGTGGCGGTAATGAGCAGTTCTTC.

This clonotype has ten or more counts. The rearrangement links TRBV28 to TRBJ1-3; 7 positions agree with TRBD1. Germline trimming cut 5 bases from V and 0 bases from J; bases unmatched to any gene: 22. CDR1 and CDR2 (germline): MDHEN, SYDVKM. The CDR3 spans 21 residues. CDR3 nucleotide sequence: TGTGCCAGCAGTCACCAAACAGGGGCCGGCTTCAAACAAGGCTCTGGAAACACCATATATTTT. It yields the protein CASSHQTGAGFKQGSGNTIYF.

This clonotype has only a few counts. The gene calls are TRBV6-2 or TRBV6-3 and TRBJ2-3, with 10 bases identical to TRBD2. The CDR3 runs 18 residues. The V segment lost 0 bases and the J segment 2 bases; nucleotides outside the gene matches: 8. Germline V CDR1 and CDR2: MNHEY, SVGEGT. This CDR3 reads CASSYSELAGASTDTQYF. The CDR3 coding sequence is TGTGCCAGCAGTTACTCGGAGCTAGCGGGGGCTTCCACAGATACGCAGTATTTT.

This clonotype showed up just a few times. The chain is built from TRBV6-6 and TRBJ1-4; possibly TRBD1 for D (5 bases). The CDR3 is 14 amino acids. The germline V gene has CDR1 MNHNY and CDR2 SVGAGI (reference sequence). The V gene lost 0 bases and the J gene lost 4 bases, with 6 bases spanning the gap. CDR3 bases: TGTGCCAGCAGTTACTCAGGGGATAATGAAAAACTGTTTTTT. Protein: CASSYSGDNEKLFF.

Concerning this clonotype: This may be a read error: a much more frequent sequence differs by one nucleotide. The chain has TRBV28 and TRBJ2-5, with 16 bases that match TRBD2. This CDR3 is 18 amino acids long. Germline V CDR1 and CDR2: MDHEN, SYDVKM. CDR3 region: CACSSGLAGGRYQETQYF. The CDR3 region has the DNA TGTGCCTGCAGTTCGGGACTAGCGGGAGGGCGGTACCAAGAGACCCAGTACTTC.

On this clonotype: Just one base apart from a much larger clone, this may be a read error. This chain uses TRBV7-6 with TRBJ2-5; D perhaps matches TRBD1 (6 bases). The V end lost 10 bases, the J end lost 4 bases, and 13 bases lay between the germline ends. The germline V gene has CDR1 SGHVS and CDR2 FNYEAQ. The CDR3 extends over 12 amino acids. The CDR3 coding sequence is TGTGCCACACAGGGCACGGGAGAGACCCAGTACTTC. Protein product: CATQGTGETQYF.